This section outlines one TCR beta chain sequence together with its context. Its antigen is undetermined. Overlapping HIV-1 Gag 15-mer peptides at about 1 ug per peptide per mL were used. Sorted nonresponding memory CD4+ T cells were CD40L-negative, CD69-negative, CD45RO-high. These data are taken from a study of persistence of HIV-infected CD4 T cells. Points from the study as a whole: Bulk TCR data could not be restricted to HIV-1-infected CMV-responding cells.

There are 16 residues in the CDR3. Germline lookup yields CDR1 LNHDA and CDR2 SQIVND (reference sequence). The V end was cut by 1 base, the J end by 4 bases, with 13 bases between. The immunoSEQ assay was version 4, run in survey mode. The data were produced by immunoSEQ multiplex PCR, yet TCRdb's version contains in-frame clones alone and is incomplete. Seen here are about 32,000 clones, about four fifths observed once, and the top ten hold about a sixth. The V and J genes are TRBV19 and TRBJ2-2, with no clear D. The sequence was collected from an adult woman with HIV who was CMV-seropositive. The starting material was CD4+ T cells sorted from PBMCs after roughly 18-hour stimulation, obtained from a patient who received antiretroviral therapy. CDR3 residues: CASSIGSSFATGELFF. The CDR3 bases are TGTGCCAGTAGTATAGGTTCGAGCTTCGCCACCGGGGAGCTGTTTTTT.